The TCR beta chain under discussion was sequenced for a study of cytomegalovirus exposure and HLA in healthy donors. Study-wide findings and caveats: The authors considered a cluster of highly shared sequence variants likely to be a sequencing artifact. The authors later found TCR association rates varying by HLA locus, with DRB1 most and HLA-C fewest. For TCR beta chains, V- and J-gene trimming was later linked to a missense DCLRE1C variant.

This CDR3 contains 15 residues. V shed 0 bases and J shed 4 bases, with 10 bases lying between them. Germline V gives CDR1 SGDLS, CDR2 YYNGEE. Comment on this clone: Its antigen is undetermined.

PCR used 60 Vbeta primers and 13 Jbeta primers. Method: immunoSEQ multiplex PCR; TCRdb's copy keeps in-frame clones and lacks some. The repertoire holds 150,000 to 200,000 clones, with approximately 82% as singletons. The rearrangement uses TRBV9 and TRBJ2-2, with a possible D match to TRBD1 (6 bases). Sequencing was performed on PBMCs. This receptor was obtained from a woman aged 18-29 years in good health and CMV-seropositive. The CDR3 spells CASSVDLRGTGELFF. Written as DNA, the CDR3 is TGTGCCAGCAGCGTAGATCTCAGGGGCACCGGGGAGCTGTTTTTT.